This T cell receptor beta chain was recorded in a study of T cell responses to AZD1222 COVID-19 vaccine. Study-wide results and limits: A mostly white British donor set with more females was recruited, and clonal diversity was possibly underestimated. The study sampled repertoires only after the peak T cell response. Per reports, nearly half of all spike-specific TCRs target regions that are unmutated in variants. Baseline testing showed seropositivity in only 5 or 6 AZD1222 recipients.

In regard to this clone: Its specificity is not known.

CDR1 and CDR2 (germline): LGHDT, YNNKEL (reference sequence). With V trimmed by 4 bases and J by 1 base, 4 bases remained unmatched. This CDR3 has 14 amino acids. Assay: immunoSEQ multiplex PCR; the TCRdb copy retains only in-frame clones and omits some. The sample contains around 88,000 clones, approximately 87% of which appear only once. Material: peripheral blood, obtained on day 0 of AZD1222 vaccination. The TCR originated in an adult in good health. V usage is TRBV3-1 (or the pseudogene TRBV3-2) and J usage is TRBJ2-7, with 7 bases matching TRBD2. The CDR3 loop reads CASSPSGTSYEQYF. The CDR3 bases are TGTGCCAGCAGCCCCAGCGGGACTTCCTACGAGCAGTACTTC.